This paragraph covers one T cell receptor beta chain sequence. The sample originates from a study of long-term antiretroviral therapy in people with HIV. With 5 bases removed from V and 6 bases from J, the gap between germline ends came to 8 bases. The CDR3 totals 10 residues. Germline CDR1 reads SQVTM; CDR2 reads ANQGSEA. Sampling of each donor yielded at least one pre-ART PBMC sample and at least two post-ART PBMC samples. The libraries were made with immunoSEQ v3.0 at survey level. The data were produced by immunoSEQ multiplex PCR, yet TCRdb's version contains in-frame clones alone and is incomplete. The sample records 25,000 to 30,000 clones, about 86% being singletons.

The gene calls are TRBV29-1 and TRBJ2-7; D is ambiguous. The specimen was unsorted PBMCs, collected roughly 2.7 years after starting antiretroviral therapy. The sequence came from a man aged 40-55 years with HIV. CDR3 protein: CSVLLSEQYF. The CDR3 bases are TGCAGCGTTCTTTTAAGCGAGCAGTACTTC.